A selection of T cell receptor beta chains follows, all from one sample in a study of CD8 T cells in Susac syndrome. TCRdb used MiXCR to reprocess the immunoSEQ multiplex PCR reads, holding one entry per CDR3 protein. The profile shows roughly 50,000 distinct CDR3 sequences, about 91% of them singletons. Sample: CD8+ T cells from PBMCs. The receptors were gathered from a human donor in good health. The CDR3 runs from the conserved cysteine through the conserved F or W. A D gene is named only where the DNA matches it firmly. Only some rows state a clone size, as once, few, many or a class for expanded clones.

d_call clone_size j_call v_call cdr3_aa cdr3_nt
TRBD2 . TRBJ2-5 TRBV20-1 CSDSGSPLGETQYF TGCAGTGATAGCGGGTCACCCTTGGGAGAGACCCAGTACTTC
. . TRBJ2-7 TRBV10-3 CAISDPDREDEQYF TGTGCCATCAGTGATCCTGACAGGGAGGACGAGCAGTACTTC
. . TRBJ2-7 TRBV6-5 CASRDQGQYF TGTGCCAGCAGGGACCAGGGGCAGTACTTC
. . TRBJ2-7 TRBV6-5 CASSYGVGGTSYEQYF TGTGCCAGCAGTTACGGGGTGGGAGGCACGTCCTACGAGCAGTACTTC
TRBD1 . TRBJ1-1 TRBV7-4 CASSSRTGNTEAFF TGTGCCAGCAGCTCACGGACAGGGAACACTGAAGCTTTCTTT
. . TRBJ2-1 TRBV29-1 CSVEDLTGTLDNEQFF TGCAGCGTTGAAGATCTGACCGGGACCTTAGACAATGAGCAGTTCTTC
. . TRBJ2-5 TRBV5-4 CASTPPETQYF TGTGCCAGCACCCCGCCAGAGACCCAGTACTTC
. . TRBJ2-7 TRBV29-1 CSVETVMQAEEYF TGCAGCGTTGAAACTGTTATGCAGGCCGAGGAGTACTTC
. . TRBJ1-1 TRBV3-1 CASSQPSMNTEAFF TGTGCCAGCAGCCAACCTTCCATGAACACTGAAGCTTTCTTT
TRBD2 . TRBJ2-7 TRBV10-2 CASSESRAGTSAYEQYF TGCGCCAGCAGTGAGTCCAGGGCCGGGACTAGCGCCTACGAGCAGTACTTC
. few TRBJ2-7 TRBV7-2 CASGDYEQYF TGTGCCAGCGGTGACTACGAGCAGTACTTC
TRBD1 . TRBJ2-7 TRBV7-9 CASSRGDRASYEQYF TGTGCCAGCAGCAGAGGGGACAGGGCGTCCTACGAGCAGTACTTC
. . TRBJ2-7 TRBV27 CASSLSSGAIYEQYF TGTGCCAGCAGTTTATCCTCAGGAGCTATCTACGAGCAGTACTTC
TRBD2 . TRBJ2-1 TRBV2 CATQLAAYDNEQFF TGTGCCACCCAACTAGCGGCATACGATAATGAGCAGTTCTTC
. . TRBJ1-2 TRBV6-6 CASSYSKGREGGYTF TGTGCCAGCAGTTACTCGAAGGGGAGGGAAGGTGGCTACACCTTC
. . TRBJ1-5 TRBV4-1 CASSQDRDSNQPQHF TGCGCCAGCAGCCAAGACAGGGATAGCAATCAGCCCCAGCATTTT
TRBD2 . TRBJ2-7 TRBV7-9 CASSLPTGTSGNRYEQYF TGTGCCAGCAGCTTACCGACTGGGACTAGCGGGAATCGCTACGAGCAGTACTTC
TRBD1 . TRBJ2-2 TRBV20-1 CSAQKSRGTTGELFF TGCAGTGCCCAGAAGAGCAGGGGGACCACCGGGGAGCTGTTTTTT
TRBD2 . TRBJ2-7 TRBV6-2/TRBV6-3 CASSYTSGEQYF TGTGCCAGCAGTTACACTAGCGGGGAGCAGTACTTC
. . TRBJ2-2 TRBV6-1 CASSDRGEAPPGELFF TGTGCCAGCAGTGATAGGGGGGAGGCCCCCCCCGGGGAGCTGTTTTTT
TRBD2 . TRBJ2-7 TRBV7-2 CASSPLGLAGGYEQYF TGTGCCAGCAGCCCATTGGGGCTAGCGGGAGGTTACGAGCAGTACTTC
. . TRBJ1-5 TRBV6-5 CASSVLSSGQPQHF TGTGCCAGCAGTGTATTATCATCGGGTCAGCCCCAGCATTTT
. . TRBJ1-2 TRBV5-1 CASSFEGSLTTDNYGYTF TGCGCCAGCAGCTTTGAAGGCAGCCTCACCACCGATAACTATGGCTACACCTTC
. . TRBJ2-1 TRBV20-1 CSARHLAEGDYNEQFF TGCAGTGCTAGACACTTAGCGGAAGGGGACTACAATGAGCAGTTCTTC
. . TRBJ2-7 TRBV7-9 CASSLEAGERTSNEQYF TGTGCCAGCAGCTTAGAAGCTGGGGAAAGGACGTCGAACGAGCAGTACTTC
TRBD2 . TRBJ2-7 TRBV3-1 CASSQDPGLDRVEQYF TGTGCCAGCAGCCAAGACCCCGGACTAGATCGGGTCGAGCAGTACTTC
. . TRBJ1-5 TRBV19 CASSIDVGQRNQPQHF TGTGCCAGTAGTATAGACGTAGGACAGCGCAATCAGCCCCAGCATTTT
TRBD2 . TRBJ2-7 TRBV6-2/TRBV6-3 CASSYAGLAAYEQYF TGTGCCAGCAGTTATGCGGGACTAGCGGCCTACGAGCAGTACTTC
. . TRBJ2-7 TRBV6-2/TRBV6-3 CASSFPPIGTPWDYEQYF TGTGCCAGCAGTTTCCCGCCTATCGGGACCCCTTGGGACTACGAGCAGTACTTC
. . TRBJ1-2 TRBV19 CASSIWQGTYGYTF TGTGCCAGTAGTATTTGGCAGGGGACCTATGGCTACACCTTC
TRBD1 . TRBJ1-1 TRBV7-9 CASRYPGGKTEAFF TGTGCCAGCAGATACCCAGGGGGCAAAACTGAAGCTTTCTTT
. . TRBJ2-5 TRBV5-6 CASSLGVAETQYF TGTGCCAGCAGCTTGGGAGTGGCAGAGACCCAGTACTTC
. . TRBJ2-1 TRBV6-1 CASSDPGPQGLSEQFF TGTGCCAGCAGTGATCCGGGACCACAAGGACTCAGTGAGCAGTTCTTC
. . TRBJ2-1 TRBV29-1 CSVEGYNEQFF TGCAGCGTTGAAGGTTACAATGAGCAGTTCTTC
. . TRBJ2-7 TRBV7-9 CASSQTGVSYEQYF TGTGCCAGCAGCCAGACCGGGGTATCCTACGAGCAGTACTTC
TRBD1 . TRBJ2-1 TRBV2 CASSSGQGAYNEQFF TGTGCCAGCAGTTCGGGACAGGGGGCTTACAATGAGCAGTTCTTC
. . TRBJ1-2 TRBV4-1 CASSPRWGRENYGYTF TGCGCCAGCAGCCCAAGATGGGGGCGGGAAAACTATGGCTACACCTTC
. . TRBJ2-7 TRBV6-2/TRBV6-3 CASSYSILVGPYEQYF TGTGCCAGCAGTTACTCCATTTTAGTGGGACCCTACGAGCAGTACTTC
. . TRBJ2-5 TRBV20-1 CSASPLRGEFGETQYF TGCAGTGCTAGCCCTTTGAGGGGGGAGTTTGGAGAGACCCAGTACTTC
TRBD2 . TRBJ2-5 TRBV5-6 CASSLWGGQETQYF TGTGCCAGCAGCTTGTGGGGGGGGCAAGAGACCCAGTACTTC
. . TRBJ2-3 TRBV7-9 CASSPVESTDTQYF TGTGCCAGCAGCCCCGTGGAGTCCACAGATACGCAGTATTTT
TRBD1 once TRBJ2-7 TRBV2 CASYTGTGTYEQYF TGTGCCAGCTATACCGGGACAGGGACCTACGAGCAGTACTTC
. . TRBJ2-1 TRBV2 CASSEATGRSRNEQFF TGTGCCAGCAGTGAAGCAACGGGAAGGTCTCGGAATGAGCAGTTCTTC
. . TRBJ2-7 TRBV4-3 CASSQGWTDVYEQYF TGCGCCAGCAGCCAAGGTTGGACGGACGTTTACGAGCAGTACTTC
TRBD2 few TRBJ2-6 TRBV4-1 CASAFSGRGANVLTF TGCGCCAGCGCTTTTAGCGGGAGGGGGGCCAACGTCCTGACTTTC
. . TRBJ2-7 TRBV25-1 CASSLGTEQYF TGTGCCAGCAGTTTGGGCACAGAGCAGTACTTC
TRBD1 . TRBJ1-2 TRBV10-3 CAINEDRTYGYTF TGTGCCATCAATGAGGACAGGACTTATGGCTACACCTTC
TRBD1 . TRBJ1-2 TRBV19 CASSHPGGMNYGYTF TGTGCCAGTAGTCATCCAGGGGGAATGAACTATGGCTACACCTTC
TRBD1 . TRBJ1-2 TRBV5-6 CASSFQGADYGYTF TGTGCCAGCAGCTTCCAGGGGGCTGACTATGGCTACACCTTC
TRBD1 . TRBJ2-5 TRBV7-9 CASSTLQGTQETQYF TGTGCCAGCAGCACGCTACAGGGGACCCAAGAGACCCAGTACTTC
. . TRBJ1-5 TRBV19 CASRRPMDYSNQPQHF TGTGCCAGTAGACGTCCCATGGATTATAGCAATCAGCCCCAGCATTTT
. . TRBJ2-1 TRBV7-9 CASRIPGTYSRSYNEQFF TGTGCCAGCAGGATACCGGGGACCTATTCTCGCTCCTACAATGAGCAGTTCTTC
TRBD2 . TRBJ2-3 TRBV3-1 CASSPVLEREEDTQYF TGTGCCAGCAGCCCGGTTTTAGAGCGGGAGGAAGATACGCAGTATTTT